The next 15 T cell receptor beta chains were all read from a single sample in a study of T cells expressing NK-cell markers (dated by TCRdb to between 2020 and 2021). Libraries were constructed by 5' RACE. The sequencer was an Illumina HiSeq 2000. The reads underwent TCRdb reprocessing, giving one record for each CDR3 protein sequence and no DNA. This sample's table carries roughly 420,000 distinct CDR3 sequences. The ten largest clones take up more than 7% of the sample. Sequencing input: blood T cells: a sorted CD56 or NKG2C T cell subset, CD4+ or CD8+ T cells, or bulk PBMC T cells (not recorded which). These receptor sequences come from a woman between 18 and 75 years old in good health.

CDR3 loop: CSATRTSGAYNEQFF. V is TRBV20-1 and J is TRBJ2-1; TCRdb reports TRBD2, a call that lacks DNA to check it against. CDR3 length equals 15 residues. Germline lookup yields CDR1 DFQATT and CDR2 SNEGSKA (reference sequence).

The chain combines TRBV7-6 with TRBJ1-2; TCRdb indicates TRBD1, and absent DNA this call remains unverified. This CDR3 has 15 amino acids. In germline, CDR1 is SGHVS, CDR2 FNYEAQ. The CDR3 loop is CASSYPDSTARGYTF.

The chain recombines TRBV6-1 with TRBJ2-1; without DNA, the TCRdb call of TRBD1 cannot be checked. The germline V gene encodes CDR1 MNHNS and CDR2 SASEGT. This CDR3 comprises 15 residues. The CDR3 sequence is CASRPPGTGIDEQFF.

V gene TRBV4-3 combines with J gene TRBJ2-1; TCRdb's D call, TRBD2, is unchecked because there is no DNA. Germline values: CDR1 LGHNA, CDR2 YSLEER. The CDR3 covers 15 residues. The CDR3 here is CASSQGASDYNEQFF.

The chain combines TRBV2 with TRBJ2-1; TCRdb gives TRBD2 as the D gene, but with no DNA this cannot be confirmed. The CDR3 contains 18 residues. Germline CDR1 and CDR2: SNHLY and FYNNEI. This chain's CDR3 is CASRKGPNPGLRGNEQFF.

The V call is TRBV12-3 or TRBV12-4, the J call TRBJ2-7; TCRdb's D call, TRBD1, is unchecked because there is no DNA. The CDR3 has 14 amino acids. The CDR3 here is CGSSPGTGAHEQYF.

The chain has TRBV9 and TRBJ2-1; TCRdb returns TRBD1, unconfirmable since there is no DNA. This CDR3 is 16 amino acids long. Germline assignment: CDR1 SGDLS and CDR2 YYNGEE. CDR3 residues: CASSVGQMSSYNEQFF. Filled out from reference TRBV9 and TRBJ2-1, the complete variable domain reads DSGVTQTPKHLITATGQRVTLRCSPRSGDLSVYWYQQSLDQGLQFLIQYYNGEERAKGNILERFSAQQFPDLHSELNLSSLELGDSALYFCASSVGQMSSYNEQFFGPGTRLTVL.

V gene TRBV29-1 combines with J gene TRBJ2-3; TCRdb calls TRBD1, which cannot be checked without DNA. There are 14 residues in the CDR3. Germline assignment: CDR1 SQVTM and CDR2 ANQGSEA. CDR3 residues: CSVVGQRRMNTQYF.

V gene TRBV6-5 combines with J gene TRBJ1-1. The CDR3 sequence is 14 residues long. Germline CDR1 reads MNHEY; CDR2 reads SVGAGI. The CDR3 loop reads CASSYEPKNTEAFF.

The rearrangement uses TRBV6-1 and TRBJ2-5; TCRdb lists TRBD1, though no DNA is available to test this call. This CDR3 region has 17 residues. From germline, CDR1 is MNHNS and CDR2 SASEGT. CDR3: CASSDPGTGEAQETQYF.

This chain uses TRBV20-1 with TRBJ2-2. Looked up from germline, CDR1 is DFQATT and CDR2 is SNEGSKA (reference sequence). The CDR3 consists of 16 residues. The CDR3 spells CSARDTLAADTGELFF.

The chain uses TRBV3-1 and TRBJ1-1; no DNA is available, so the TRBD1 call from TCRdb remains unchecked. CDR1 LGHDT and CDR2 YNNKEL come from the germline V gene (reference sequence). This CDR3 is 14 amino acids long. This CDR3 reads CASSQDTGPRRAFF.

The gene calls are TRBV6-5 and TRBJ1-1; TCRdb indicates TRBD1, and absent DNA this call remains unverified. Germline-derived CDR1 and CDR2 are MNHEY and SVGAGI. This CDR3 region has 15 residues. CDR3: CASSLRPGGDTEAFF.

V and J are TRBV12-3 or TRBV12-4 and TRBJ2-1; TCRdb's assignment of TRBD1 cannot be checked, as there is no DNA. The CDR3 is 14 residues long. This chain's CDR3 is CASSPEGAYNEQFF.

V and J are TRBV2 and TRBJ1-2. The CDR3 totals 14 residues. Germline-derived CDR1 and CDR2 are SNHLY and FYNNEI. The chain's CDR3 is CASSEAITRYGYTF.